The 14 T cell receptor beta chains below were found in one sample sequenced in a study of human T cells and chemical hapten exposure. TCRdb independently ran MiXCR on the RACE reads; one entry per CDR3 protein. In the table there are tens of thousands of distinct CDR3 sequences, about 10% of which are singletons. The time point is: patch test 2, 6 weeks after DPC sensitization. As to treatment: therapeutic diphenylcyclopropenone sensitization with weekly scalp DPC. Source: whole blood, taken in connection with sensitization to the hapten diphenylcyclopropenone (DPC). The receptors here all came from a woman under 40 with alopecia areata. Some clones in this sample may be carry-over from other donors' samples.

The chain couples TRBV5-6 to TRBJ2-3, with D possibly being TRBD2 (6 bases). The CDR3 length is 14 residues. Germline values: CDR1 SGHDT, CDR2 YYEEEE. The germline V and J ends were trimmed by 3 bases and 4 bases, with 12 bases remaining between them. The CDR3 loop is CASSSWTTPDTQYF. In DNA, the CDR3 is TGTGCCAGCAGCTCGTGGACTACCCCAGATACGCAGTATTTT. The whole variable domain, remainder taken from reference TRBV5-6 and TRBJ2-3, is DAGVTQSPTHLIKTRGQQVTLRCSPKSGHDTVSWYQQALGQGPQFIFQYYEEEERQRGNFPDRFSGHQFPNYSSELNVNALLLGDSALYLCASSSWTTPDTQYFGPGTRLTVL.

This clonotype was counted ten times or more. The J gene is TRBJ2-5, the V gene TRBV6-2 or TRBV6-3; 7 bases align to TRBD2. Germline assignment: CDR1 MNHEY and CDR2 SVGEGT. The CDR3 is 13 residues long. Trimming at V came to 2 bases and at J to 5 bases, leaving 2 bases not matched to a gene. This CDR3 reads CASSYAGEETQYF. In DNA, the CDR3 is TGTGCCAGCAGTTACGCGGGGGAGGAGACCCAGTACTTC.

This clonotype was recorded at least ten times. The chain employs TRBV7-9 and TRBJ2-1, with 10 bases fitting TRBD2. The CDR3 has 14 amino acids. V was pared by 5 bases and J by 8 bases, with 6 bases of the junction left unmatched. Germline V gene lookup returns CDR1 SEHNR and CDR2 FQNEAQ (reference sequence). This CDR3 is CASSPGLAFDEQFF. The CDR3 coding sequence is TGTGCCAGCAGCCCGGGACTAGCGTTTGATGAGCAGTTCTTC.

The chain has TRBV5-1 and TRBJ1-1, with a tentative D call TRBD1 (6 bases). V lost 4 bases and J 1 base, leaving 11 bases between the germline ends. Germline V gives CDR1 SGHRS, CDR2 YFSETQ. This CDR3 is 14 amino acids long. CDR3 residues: CASSPTGQNTEAFF. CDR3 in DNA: TGCGCCAGCAGCCCAACGGGACAGAACACTGAAGCTTTCTTT.

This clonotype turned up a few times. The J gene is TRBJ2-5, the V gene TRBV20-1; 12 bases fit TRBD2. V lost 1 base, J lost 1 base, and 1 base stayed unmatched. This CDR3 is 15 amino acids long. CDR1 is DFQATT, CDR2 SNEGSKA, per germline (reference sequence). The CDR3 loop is CSARGTSGIQETQYF. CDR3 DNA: TGCAGTGCTAGAGGGACTAGCGGGATCCAAGAGACCCAGTACTTC.

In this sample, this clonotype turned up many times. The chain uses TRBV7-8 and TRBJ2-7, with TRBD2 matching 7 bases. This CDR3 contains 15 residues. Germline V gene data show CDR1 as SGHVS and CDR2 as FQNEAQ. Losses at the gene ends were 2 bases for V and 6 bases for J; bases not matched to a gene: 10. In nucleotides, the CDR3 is TGTGCCAGCAGCTTAATGGGGACTACCTACGGCGAGCAGTACTTC. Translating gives CASSLMGTTYGEQYF.

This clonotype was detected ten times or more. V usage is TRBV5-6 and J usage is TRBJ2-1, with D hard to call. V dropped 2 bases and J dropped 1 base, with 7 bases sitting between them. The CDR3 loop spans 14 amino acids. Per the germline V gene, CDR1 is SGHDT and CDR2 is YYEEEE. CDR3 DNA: TGTGCCAGCAGCTTCGACGGGTCCTACAATGAGCAGTTCTTC. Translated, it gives CASSFDGSYNEQFF.

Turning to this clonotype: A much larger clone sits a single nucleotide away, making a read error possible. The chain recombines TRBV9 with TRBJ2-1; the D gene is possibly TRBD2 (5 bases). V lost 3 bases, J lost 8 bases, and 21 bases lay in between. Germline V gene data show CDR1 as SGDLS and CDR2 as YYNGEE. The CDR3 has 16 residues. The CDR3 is CASSEGSRLAIDEQFF. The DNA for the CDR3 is TGTGCCAGCAGCGAGGGCTCGCGCCTAGCCATCGATGAGCAGTTCTTC.

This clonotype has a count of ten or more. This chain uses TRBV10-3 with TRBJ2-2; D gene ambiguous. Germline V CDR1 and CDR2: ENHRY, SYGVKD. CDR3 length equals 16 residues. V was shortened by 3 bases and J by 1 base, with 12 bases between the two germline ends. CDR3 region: CAISERVGRNTGELFF. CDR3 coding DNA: TGTGCCATCAGTGAACGAGTCGGTCGGAACACCGGGGAGCTGTTTTTT.

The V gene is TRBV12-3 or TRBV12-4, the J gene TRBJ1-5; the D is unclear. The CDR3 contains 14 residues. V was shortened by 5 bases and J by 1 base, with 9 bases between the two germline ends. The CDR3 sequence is CASSHRVSNQPQHF. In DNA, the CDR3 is TGTGCCAGCAGTCATAGGGTCAGCAATCAGCCCCAGCATTTT.

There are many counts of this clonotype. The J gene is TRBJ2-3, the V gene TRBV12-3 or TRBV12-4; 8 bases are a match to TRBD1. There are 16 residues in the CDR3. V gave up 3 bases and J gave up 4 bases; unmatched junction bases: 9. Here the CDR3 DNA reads TGTGCCAGCAGTTTCCAGGACAGGGATGGAGCAGATACGCAGTATTTT. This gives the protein CASSFQDRDGADTQYF.

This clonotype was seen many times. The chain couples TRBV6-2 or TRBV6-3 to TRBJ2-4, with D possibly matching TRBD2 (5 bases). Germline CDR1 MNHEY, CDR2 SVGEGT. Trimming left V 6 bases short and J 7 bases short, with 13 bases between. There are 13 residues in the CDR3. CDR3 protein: CASSPPSSNIQYF. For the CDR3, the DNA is TGTGCCAGCAGCCCACCCTCTAGCAACATTCAGTACTTC.

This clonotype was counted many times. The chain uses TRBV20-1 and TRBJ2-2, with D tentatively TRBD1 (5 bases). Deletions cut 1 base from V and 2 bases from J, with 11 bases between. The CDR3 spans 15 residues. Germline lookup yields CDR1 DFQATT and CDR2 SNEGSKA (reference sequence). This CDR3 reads CSARVQGTNTGELFF. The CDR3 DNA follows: TGCAGTGCTAGAGTCCAGGGAACAAACACCGGGGAGCTGTTTTTT.

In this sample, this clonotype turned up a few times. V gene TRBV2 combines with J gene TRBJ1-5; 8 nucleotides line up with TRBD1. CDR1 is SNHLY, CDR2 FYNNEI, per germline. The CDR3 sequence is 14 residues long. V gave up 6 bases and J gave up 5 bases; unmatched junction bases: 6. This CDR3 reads CASRDRVKDQPQHF. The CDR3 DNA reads TGTGCCAGCAGGGACAGGGTGAAGGATCAGCCCCAGCATTTT.